This is a list of T cell receptor beta chains from one sample in a study of identical twins. TCRdb re-called the 5' RACE reads with MiXCR, one entry per CDR3 protein. The table includes 500,000 to 700,000 distinct CDR3 sequences, under 8.5% detected once. The sample also formed part of further work on yellow fever vaccine responses in identical twins.

Sequences were obtained from PBMCs. The receptors shown here come from a woman younger than 30 in good health. CDR3s include the opening cysteine and the closing phenylalanine or tryptophan. A D gene is named only where the DNA matches it firmly. The listing skips clone size in some rows; elsewhere it reads once, few, many or a size class.

d_gene	v_gene	j_gene	abundance	CDR3aa	CDR3nt
.	TRBV20-1	TRBJ1-1	few	CSASEGPGEAFF	TGCAGTGCTAGTGAAGGGCCTGGTGAAGCTTTCTTT
TRBD2	TRBV15	TRBJ2-1	few	CATSREASRGGRRGSEQFF	TGTGCCACCAGCAGAGAGGCGTCCCGGGGCGGGAGAAGGGGTAGTGAGCAGTTCTTC
.	TRBV20-1	TRBJ2-5	.	CSASPQTGVGETQYF	TGCAGTGCTAGCCCACAGACGGGGGTTGGGGAGACCCAGTACTTC
.	TRBV18	TRBJ1-4	few	CASSPGRDEKLFF	TGTGCCAGCTCACCGGGCCGGGATGAAAAACTGTTTTTT
TRBD2	TRBV29-1	TRBJ2-1	many	CSAEGLAGGISYNEQFF	TGCAGCGCCGAAGGCCTAGCGGGAGGGATCTCCTACAATGAGCAGTTCTTC
.	TRBV29-1	TRBJ2-1	few	CSAQTGFDYNEQFF	TGCAGCGCCCAAACCGGTTTCGACTACAATGAGCAGTTCTTC
.	TRBV24-1	TRBJ1-4	many	CATSVGPDEKLFF	TGTGCCACCAGTGTTGGACCTGACGAAAAACTGTTTTTT
.	TRBV5-1	TRBJ2-3	few	CASSLQGLVGPDTQYF	TGCGCCAGCAGCTTGCAGGGACTCGTCGGGCCCGATACGCAGTATTTT
.	TRBV7-8	TRBJ2-4	many	CASSPNTDGKNIQYF	TGTGCCAGCAGCCCCAATACGGACGGTAAAAACATTCAGTACTTC
TRBD1	TRBV25-1	TRBJ2-2	few	CASSEFFDRGLNTGELFF	TGTGCCAGCAGTGAATTTTTTGACAGGGGCTTGAACACCGGGGAGCTGTTTTTT
.	TRBV12-3/TRBV12-4	TRBJ2-7	.	CASSLRGADYEQYF	TGTGCCAGCAGCCTAAGGGGGGCAGACTACGAGCAGTACTTC
.	TRBV7-2	TRBJ1-1	.	CASSLVASRGGDTEAFF	TGTGCCAGCAGCTTAGTTGCGTCCAGGGGAGGGGACACTGAAGCTTTCTTT